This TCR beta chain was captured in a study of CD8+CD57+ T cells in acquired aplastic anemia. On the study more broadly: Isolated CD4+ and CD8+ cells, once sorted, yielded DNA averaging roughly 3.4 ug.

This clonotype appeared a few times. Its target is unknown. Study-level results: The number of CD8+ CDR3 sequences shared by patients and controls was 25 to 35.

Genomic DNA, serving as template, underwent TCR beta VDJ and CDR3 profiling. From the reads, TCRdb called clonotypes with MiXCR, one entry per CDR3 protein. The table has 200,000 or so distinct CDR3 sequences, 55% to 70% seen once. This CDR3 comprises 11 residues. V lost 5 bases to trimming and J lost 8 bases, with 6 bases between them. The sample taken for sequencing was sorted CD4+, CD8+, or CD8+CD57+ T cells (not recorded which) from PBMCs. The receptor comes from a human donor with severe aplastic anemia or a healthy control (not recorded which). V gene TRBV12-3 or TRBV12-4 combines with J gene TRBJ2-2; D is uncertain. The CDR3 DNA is TGTGCCAGCAGTACCCTGGGGGAGCTGTTTTTT. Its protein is CASSTLGELFF.